This T cell receptor (beta chain) was identified in a study of shared clonotypes between healthy human individuals. This table comes from immunoSEQ multiplex PCR, and its TCRdb copy is limited to in-frame clones, with some not included. The data show under 2.5 million clones, 80% to 95% seen once. The CDR3 sequence is 14 residues long. Trimming pared 4 bases from V and 1 base from J, leaving 11 bases between. Germline values: CDR1 SGHRS, CDR2 YFSETQ. CD4+ cell separation produced CD45RA+ naive and CD45RA-negative memory subsets. Details on this clone: Antigen unknown. The same CDR3 arises from other DNA sequences in this sample as well.

Study-wide results and caveats: Among several donors, approximately 5.4% of naive CD4 clonotypes were found in common. Generation probabilities were higher for clonotypes shared across all four sorted-subset donors than for unshared ones.

This TCR was sampled from a man aged 18 to 29 in good health. Some clones in this sample may be carry-over from other donors' samples. The chain has TRBV5-1 and TRBJ2-5, with D possibly TRBD1 on 7 matching bases. The specimen sequenced was naive CD4+ T cells from PBMCs. Subset in this sample: CD45RA+ positively selected. In DNA, the CDR3 is TGCGCCAGCAGCGGAGGGACAGCCCAAGAGACCCAGTACTTC. It encodes CASSGGTAQETQYF.